One and the same sample provided the 10 T cell receptor beta chains below, sequenced in a study of blood T cell repertoires in COVID-19. The method was immunoSEQ multiplex PCR; TCRdb's version includes in-frame clones alone and lacks a portion of them. The data hold approximately 500,000 clones, with roughly 88% observed a single time. The sequenced sample was PBMCs or T cells enriched from blood (not recorded which). These receptors were taken from a woman between 35 and 50 years old who had recovered from COVID-19.

The chain employs TRBV7-2 and TRBJ1-5, with 8 bases identical to TRBD1. The germline gives CDR1 SGHTA, CDR2 FQGNSA. J gave up 0 bases and V 3 bases, and 4 bases lay outside the gene matches. The CDR3 contains 16 residues. In DNA, the CDR3 is TGTGCCAGCAGCTTGACAGGGGAATATAGCAATCAGCCCCAGCATTTT. It yields the protein CASSLTGEYSNQPQHF.

Points on this clone: The junction does not match germline at one end; this may be a read error. This chain links TRBV7-7 with TRBJ1-5; 9 bases agree with TRBD1. CDR3 length equals 16 residues. Germline V lookup: CDR1 SSHAT, CDR2 FNYEAQ (reference sequence). The CDR3: CASSPRQGVSNQPQHF. In nucleotides, the CDR3 is TGTGCTAGCAGCCCGCGACAGGGGGTCAGCAATCAGCCCCAGCATTTT.

In its sample, this clone was seen once. This chain connects TRBV4-1 to TRBJ2-1, with a tentative D call TRBD2 (5 bases). CDR1 and CDR2 (germline): MGHRA, YSYEKL. The CDR3 runs 16 residues. V shed 2 bases and J shed 12 bases, with 23 bases lying between them. This CDR3 reads CASSQPEGAGRQAQFF. The DNA of the CDR3 is TGCGCCAGCAGCCAACCAGAGGGTGCCGGGCGACAAGCGCAGTTCTTC.

This clone was detected only once. The chain couples TRBV4-2 to TRBJ1-2; 7 bases fit TRBD1. The V gene end was trimmed by 0 bases and the J gene end by 8 bases; junction bases not matched to a gene: 6. The CDR3 has 14 residues. CDR1 is LGHNA, CDR2 YNFKEQ, per germline. This chain's CDR3 is CASSQDMTGRGYTF. The CDR3 DNA follows: TGTGCCAGCAGCCAAGATATGACAGGGAGAGGCTACACCTTC.

The chain is built from TRBV24-1 and TRBJ2-3; a weak D match, TRBD1 (5 bases). V lost 3 bases and J lost 4, with 16 bases in between. The CDR3 extends over 16 amino acids. Germline CDR1 reads KGHDR; CDR2 reads SFDVKD. The CDR3, as DNA: TGTGCCACCAGTGATCCTCCAGGGTTAAAATCAGATACGCAGTATTTT. Its translation: CATSDPPGLKSDTQYF.

The J gene is TRBJ1-2, the V gene TRBV12-3 or TRBV12-4; D call uncertain. V dropped 5 bases and J dropped 5 bases, with 9 bases sitting between them. This CDR3 is 12 amino acids long. CDR3 loop: CASSRGVYGYTF. CDR3 nucleotides: TGTGCCAGCAGTCGGGGAGTTTATGGCTACACCTTC.

This chain links TRBV9 with TRBJ1-6; D may be TRBD1 (5 bases). This CDR3 has 14 residues. The germline V gene encodes CDR1 SGDLS and CDR2 YYNGEE. Trimming pared 1 base from V and 10 bases from J, leaving 12 bases between. The CDR3 is CASSVKGMVSPLHF. The CDR3 coding sequence is TGTGCCAGCAGCGTAAAGGGGATGGTGTCACCCCTCCACTTT.

V gene TRBV18 combines with J gene TRBJ2-5; maybe TRBD1 (6 bases). The V end lost 3 bases, the J end lost 0 bases, and 8 bases lay between the germline ends. Germline values: CDR1 KGHSH, CDR2 LQKENI. This CDR3 comprises 14 residues. The CDR3 loop reads CASSPDRYQETQYF. The DNA of the CDR3 is TGTGCCAGCTCACCCGACAGGTACCAAGAGACCCAGTACTTC.

This clone occurred once. The CDR3 DNA reads TGTGCCAGCAGTTTTCAACAGGGGCACTTGAACACTGAAGCTTTCTTT. Its translation is CASSFQQGHLNTEAFF. V is TRBV27 and J is TRBJ1-1, with 7 bases matching TRBD1. Germline CDR1 reads MNHEY; CDR2 reads SMNVEV (reference sequence). The CDR3 has 16 residues. V gave up 3 bases and J gave up 0 bases; unmatched junction bases: 7.

The chain links TRBV27 to TRBJ1-5; D is unclear. CDR1 is MNHEY and CDR2 is SMNVEV in the germline V gene (reference sequence). The V gene lost 3 bases and the J gene lost 3 bases, with 6 bases spanning the gap. The CDR3 is 13 residues long. CDR3 sequence (DNA): TGTGCCAGCAGTTTTGCGTACAATCAGCCCCAGCATTTT. Translating it yields CASSFAYNQPQHF.